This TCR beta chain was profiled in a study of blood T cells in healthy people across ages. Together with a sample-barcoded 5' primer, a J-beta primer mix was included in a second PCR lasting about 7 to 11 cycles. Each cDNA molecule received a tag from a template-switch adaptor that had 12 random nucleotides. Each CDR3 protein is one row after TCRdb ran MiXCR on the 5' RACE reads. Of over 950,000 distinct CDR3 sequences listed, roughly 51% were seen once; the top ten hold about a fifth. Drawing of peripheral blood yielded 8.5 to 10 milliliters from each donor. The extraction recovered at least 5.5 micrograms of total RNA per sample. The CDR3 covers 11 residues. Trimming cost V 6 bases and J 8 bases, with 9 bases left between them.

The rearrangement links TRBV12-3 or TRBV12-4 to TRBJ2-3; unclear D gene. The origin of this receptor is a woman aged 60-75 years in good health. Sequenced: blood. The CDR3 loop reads CASRAFGTQYF. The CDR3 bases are TGTGCCAGCAGGGCTTTCGGTACGCAGTATTTT.